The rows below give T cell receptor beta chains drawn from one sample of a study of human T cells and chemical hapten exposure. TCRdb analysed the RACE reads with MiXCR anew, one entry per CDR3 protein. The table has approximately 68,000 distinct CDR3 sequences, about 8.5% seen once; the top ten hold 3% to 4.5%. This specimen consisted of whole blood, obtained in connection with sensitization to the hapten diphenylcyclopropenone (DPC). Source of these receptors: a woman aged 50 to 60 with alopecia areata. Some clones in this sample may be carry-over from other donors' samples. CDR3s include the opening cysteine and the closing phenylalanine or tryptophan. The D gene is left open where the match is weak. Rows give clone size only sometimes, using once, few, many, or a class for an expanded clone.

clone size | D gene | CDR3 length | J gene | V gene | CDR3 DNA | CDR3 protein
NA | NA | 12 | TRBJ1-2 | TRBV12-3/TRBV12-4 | TGTGCCAGCATTCGCCCGGACGGTGGCTACACCTTC | CASIRPDGGYTF
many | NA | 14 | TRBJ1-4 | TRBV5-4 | TGTGCCAGCAGCTTGCGGGAATCCAATGAAAAACTGTTTTTT | CASSLRESNEKLFF
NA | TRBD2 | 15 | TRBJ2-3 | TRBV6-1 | TGTGCCAGCAGTGTTGGCGGGAGGGCCACAGATACGCAGTATTTT | CASSVGGRATDTQYF
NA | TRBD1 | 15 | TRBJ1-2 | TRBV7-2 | TGTGCCAGCAGCCCAGACAGGGTAAAGGGCTATGGCTACACCTTC | CASSPDRVKGYGYTF
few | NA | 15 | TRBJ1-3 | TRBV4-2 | TGTGCCAGCAGTTTAATTACAGGGTCTGGAAACACCATATATTTT | CASSLITGSGNTIYF
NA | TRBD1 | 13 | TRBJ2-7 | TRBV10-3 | TGTGCCATCAGTGCGCAGACAGGGAACGAGCAGTACTTC | CAISAQTGNEQYF
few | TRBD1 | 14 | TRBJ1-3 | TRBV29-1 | TGCAGCGTTGCGACAGGGACCTCTGGAAACACCATATATTTT | CSVATGTSGNTIYF
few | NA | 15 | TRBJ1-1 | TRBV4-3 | TGCGCCAGCAGCCAAGAAAGGGAGGGGGATACTGAAGCTTTCTTT | CASSQEREGDTEAFF
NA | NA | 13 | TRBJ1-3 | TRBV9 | TGTGCCAGCTCCGGTCCGCCTGGAAACACCATATATTTT | CASSGPPGNTIYF
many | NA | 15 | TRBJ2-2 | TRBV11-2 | TGTGCCAGCAGCTTAGAGTCCGGAGGCACCGGGGAGCTGTTTTTT | CASSLESGGTGELFF
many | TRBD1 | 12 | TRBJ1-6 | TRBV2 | TGTGCCAGCGGGGACAGAAATTCACCCCTCCACTTT | CASGDRNSPLHF
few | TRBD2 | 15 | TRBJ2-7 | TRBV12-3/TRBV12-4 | TGTGCCAGCAGTCCTTTTAGCGGGAGCTACTACGAGCAGTACTTC | CASSPFSGSYYEQYF
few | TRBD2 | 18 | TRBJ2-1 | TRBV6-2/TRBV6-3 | TGTGCCAGCAGGGAAGCCGGGACTAGCGGGAGTATAAAAAATGAGCAGTTCTTC | CASREAGTSGSIKNEQFF
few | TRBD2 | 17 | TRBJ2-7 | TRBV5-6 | TGTGCCAGCACCTCCCGGCTTCTGTGGACTAGCAGCTACGAGCAGTACTTC | CASTSRLLWTSSYEQYF
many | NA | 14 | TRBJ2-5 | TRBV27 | TGTGCCAGCAGGAGAAACAGGTACCAAGAGACCCAGTACTTC | CASRRNRYQETQYF
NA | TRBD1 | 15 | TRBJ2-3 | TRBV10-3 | TGTGCCATCAGCGGACAGGGGGGGACCACAGATACGCAGTATTTT | CAISGQGGTTDTQYF
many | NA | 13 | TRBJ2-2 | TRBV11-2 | TGTGCCAGCAGCTTAGAGAGCGCCGGGGAGCTGTTTTTT | CASSLESAGELFF
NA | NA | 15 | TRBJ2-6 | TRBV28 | TGTGCCAGCAACCGGGCCCCCTCTGGGGCCAACGTCCTGACTTTC | CASNRAPSGANVLTF
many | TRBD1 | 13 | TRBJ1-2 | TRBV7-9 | TGTGCCAGCAGGAGGACAGGGCCCTATGGCTACACCTTC | CASRRTGPYGYTF
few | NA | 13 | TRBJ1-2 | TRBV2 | TGTGCCAGCAGTGACGGACGGATCTATGGCTACACCTTC | CASSDGRIYGYTF
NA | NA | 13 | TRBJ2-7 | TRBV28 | TGTGCCAGCAGTTTTAGACAAATCTACGAGCAGTACTTC | CASSFRQIYEQYF
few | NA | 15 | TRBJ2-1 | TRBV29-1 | TGCAGCGTTGTCCTGGGCCGGGTGTCCTACAATGAGCAGTTCTTC | CSVVLGRVSYNEQFF
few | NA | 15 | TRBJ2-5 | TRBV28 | TGTGCCAGCAGTTTATACACGGGGTCGGGCGAGACCCAGTACTTC | CASSLYTGSGETQYF
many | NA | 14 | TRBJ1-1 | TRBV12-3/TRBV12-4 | TGTGCCAGCAGGGGGGGACACGGTAACACTGAAGCTTTCTTT | CASRGGHGNTEAFF
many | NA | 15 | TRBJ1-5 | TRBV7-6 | TGTGCCAGCAGCTCATTCCTGGGGGGTCGAGGTCCCCAGCATTTT | CASSSFLGGRGPQHF
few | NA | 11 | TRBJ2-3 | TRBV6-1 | TGTGCCAGCAGTGAAGCGGTAACGCAGTATTTT | CASSEAVTQYF
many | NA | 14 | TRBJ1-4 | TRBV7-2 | TGTGCCAGCAGCTTAAGAGGGGTACAGGAAAAACTGTTTTTT | CASSLRGVQEKLFF
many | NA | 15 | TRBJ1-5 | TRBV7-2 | TGTGCCAGCAGCTTAGAGGGAACAAACAATCAGCCCCAGCATTTT | CASSLEGTNNQPQHF
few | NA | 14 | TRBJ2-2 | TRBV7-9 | TGTGCCAGCAGCATGGTGTCGGGCACCGGGGAGCTGTTTTTT | CASSMVSGTGELFF
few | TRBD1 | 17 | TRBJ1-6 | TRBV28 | TGTGCCAGCAGTTCCCCGCGGAAGACAGGGGGCAATTCACCCCTCCACTTT | CASSSPRKTGGNSPLHF
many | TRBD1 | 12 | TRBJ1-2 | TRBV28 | TGTGCCACCCAGGGGACAGACTATGGCTACACCTTC | CATQGTDYGYTF
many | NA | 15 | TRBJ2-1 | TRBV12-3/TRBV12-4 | TGTGCCAGCAGTAAAGGGTCGGGGGAGACCGATGAGCAGTTCTTC | CASSKGSGETDEQFF
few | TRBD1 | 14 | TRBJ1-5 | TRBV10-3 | TGTGCCATCAAAGGGGACAGACTCAATCAGCCCCAGCATTTT | CAIKGDRLNQPQHF
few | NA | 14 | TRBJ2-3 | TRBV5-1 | TGCGCCAGCAGCTTCGACAGATACACAGATACGCAGTATTTT | CASSFDRYTDTQYF
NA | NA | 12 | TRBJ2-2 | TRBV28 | TGTGCCAGCAGTTTAGGGCACGGGGAGCTGTTTTTT | CASSLGHGELFF
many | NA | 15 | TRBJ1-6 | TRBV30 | TGTGCCCGAGGTCGTCGGGGAGGCCATAATTCACCCCTCCACTTT | CARGRRGGHNSPLHF
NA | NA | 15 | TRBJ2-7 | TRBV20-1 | TGCAGTGCTAGAGACCTACGACTAGGGGTCTACGAGCAGTACTTC | CSARDLRLGVYEQYF
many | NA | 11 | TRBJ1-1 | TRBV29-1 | TGCAGCGTTTTTGTGAACACTGAAGCTTTCTTT | CSVFVNTEAFF
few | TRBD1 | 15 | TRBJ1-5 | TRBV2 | TGTGCCAGCAGGACAGGGGGCGCGAACAATCAGCCCCAGCATTTT | CASRTGGANNQPQHF
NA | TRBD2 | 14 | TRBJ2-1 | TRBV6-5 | TGTGCCAGCAGTTACTCCGGGGGGGCTAGGGAGCAGTTCTTC | CASSYSGGAREQFF
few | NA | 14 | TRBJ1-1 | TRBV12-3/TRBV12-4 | TGTGCCAGCAGCCTGGGACACCAGATCACTGAAGCTTTCTTT | CASSLGHQITEAFF
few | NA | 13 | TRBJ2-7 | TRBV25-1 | TGTGCCAGCAGCCTCAGTGGCTCCTACGAGCAGTACTTC | CASSLSGSYEQYF
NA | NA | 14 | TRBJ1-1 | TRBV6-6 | TGTGCCAGCAGTTATCGACAGACGAACACTGAAGCTTTCTTT | CASSYRQTNTEAFF
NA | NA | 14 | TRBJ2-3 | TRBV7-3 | TGTGCCAGCAGCTTAGCACCCGCCGGGGATACGCAGTATTTT | CASSLAPAGDTQYF
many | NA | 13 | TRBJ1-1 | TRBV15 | TGTGCCACCAGCAGTCCACTACGGGACGAAGCTTTCTTT | CATSSPLRDEAFF
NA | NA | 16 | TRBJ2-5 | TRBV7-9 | TGTGCCAGCAGCCCCCTAGGGGGGGGCTATCAAGAGACCCAGTACTTC | CASSPLGGGYQETQYF
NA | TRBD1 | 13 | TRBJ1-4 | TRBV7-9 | TGTGCCAGCAGCTCGGGACAGGGTGAAAAACTGTTTTTT | CASSSGQGEKLFF
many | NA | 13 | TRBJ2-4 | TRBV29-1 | TGCAGCGTTCCGGCACCCGGCAAAAACATTCAGTACTTC | CSVPAPGKNIQYF
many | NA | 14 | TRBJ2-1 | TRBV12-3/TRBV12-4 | TGTGCCAGCAGTTTTCGCCTAGCTAATCGTGAGCAGTTCTTC | CASSFRLANREQFF
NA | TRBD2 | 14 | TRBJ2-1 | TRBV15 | TGTGCCACTTCTAGCGGGGGGGTACCCGATGAGCAGTTCTTC | CATSSGGVPDEQFF
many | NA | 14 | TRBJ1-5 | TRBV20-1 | TGCAGTGCTACGGACCCGCATAGCAATCAGCCCCAGCATTTT | CSATDPHSNQPQHF
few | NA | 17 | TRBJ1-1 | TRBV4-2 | TGTGCCAGCAGCCAAGGAGGTTTTAAGGGCCGGGGCACTGAAGCTTTCTTT | CASSQGGFKGRGTEAFF
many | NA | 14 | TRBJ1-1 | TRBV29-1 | TGCAGCGTTGAGCAACGGGGAGGAGGCACTGAAGCTTTCTTT | CSVEQRGGGTEAFF
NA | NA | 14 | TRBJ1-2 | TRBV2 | TGTGCCAGCTCCTTGGACGCTTTAAACTATGGCTACACCTTC | CASSLDALNYGYTF